This entry lists 4 T cell receptor beta chains sequenced from one sample in a study of radiotherapy plus CTLA-4 blockade in lung cancer. This table comes from immunoSEQ multiplex PCR, and its TCRdb copy is limited to in-frame clones, with some not included. The sample has over 35,000 clones, 77% seen once. The sample in question was peripheral blood, obtained from a patient treated with radiotherapy plus ipilimumab. These receptors were collected from a human donor with non-small cell lung cancer whose response to radiotherapy plus ipilimumab could not be evaluated.

The V gene is TRBV11-1, the J gene TRBJ2-3; 14 positions match TRBD2. The CDR3 is 15 amino acids. V shed 5 bases, J shed 3 bases, and the junction held 1 base outside the gene matches. Looked up from germline, CDR1 is SGHAT and CDR2 is FQDESV (reference sequence). CDR3 loop: CASSRTSGRTDTQYF. CDR3 bases: TGTGCCAGCAGCCGGACTAGCGGGAGGACAGATACGCAGTATTTT.

This clone was observed a single time. This rearrangement joins TRBV7-2 to TRBJ2-4, with 9 positions matching TRBD1. The trim removed 3 bases at V and 7 bases at J, leaving 7 bases unmatched. Germline CDR1 and CDR2: SGHTA and FQGNSA. The CDR3 length is 15 residues. CDR3 sequence (DNA): TGTGCCAGCAGCTTGAGGACAGGGGCCATGAACATTCAGTACTTC. Its protein is CASSLRTGAMNIQYF. The whole variable domain, filled in from reference TRBV7-2 and TRBJ2-4, reads GAGVSQSPSNKVTEKGKDVELRCDPISGHTALYWYRQSLGQGLEFLIYFQGNSAPDKSGLPSDRFSAERTGGSVSTLTIQRTQQEDSAVYLCASSLRTGAMNIQYFGAGTRLSVL.

This clone was counted only a few times. The chain links TRBV4-3 to TRBJ2-5; D unclear. This CDR3 has 15 residues. Germline values: CDR1 LGHNA, CDR2 YSLEER. V was pared by 2 bases and J by 1 base, with 11 bases between. The CDR3 spells CASSQFLQSQETQYF. CDR3 bases: TGCGCCAGCAGCCAATTCCTACAGAGCCAAGAGACCCAGTACTTC.

The chain joins TRBV28 to TRBJ2-1; a possible D gene is TRBD2 (6 bases). V lost 6 bases and J 1 base, leaving 16 bases between the germline ends. This CDR3 contains 16 residues. CDR1 is MDHEN, CDR2 SYDVKM, per germline. The DNA of the CDR3 is TGTGCCAGCAGAGGGACTGGCGGGTTGTCCTACAATGAGCAGTTCTTC. Translated: CASRGTGGLSYNEQFF.